Below are 22 T cell receptor beta chains sequenced from a single sample in a study of T cell changes during pregnancy in multiple sclerosis. Clones were sequenced by immunoSEQ multiplex PCR, and TCRdb holds only the in-frame ones, with some missing. The sample records about 89,000 clones, under 95% being singletons. This specimen was peripheral blood, taken after pregnancy. All receptors come from a female donor in good health, enrolled as a control in a pregnancy study.

The V and J genes are TRBV7-8 and TRBJ2-7; D gene uncertain. The CDR3 is made up of 12 amino acids. Trimming shortened V by 3 bases and J by 2 bases, and 5 bases separated the two germline ends. The germline gives CDR1 SGHVS, CDR2 FQNEAQ. CDR3: CASSFLTYEQYF. CDR3 in DNA: TGTGCCAGCAGCTTTCTAACCTACGAGCAGTACTTC.

The genes are TRBV2 and TRBJ1-2; 9 bases map to TRBD1. V trimming: 8 bases; J trimming: 6 bases; junction bases outside the gene matches: 10. CDR1 is SNHLY, CDR2 FYNNEI, per germline. The CDR3 consists of 14 residues. In nucleotides, the CDR3 is TGTGCCAGCGGGGGACAGGGATCTGTCGATGGCTACACCTTC. Protein product: CASGGQGSVDGYTF.

The V gene is TRBV2, the J gene TRBJ2-5, with D possibly being TRBD2 (6 bases). This CDR3 spans 16 amino acids. The ends were cut back, 4 bases at V and 3 bases at J, with 18 bases in the middle. Germline V gene lookup returns CDR1 SNHLY and CDR2 FYNNEI. CDR3 in amino acids: CASSGTVGGLEETQYF. The CDR3 nucleotides read TGTGCCAGCAGTGGAACGGTCGGAGGGTTGGAAGAGACCCAGTACTTC.

This clone was seen just once. The rearrangement uses TRBV6-1 and TRBJ1-2, with 7 bases matching TRBD1. V shed 2 bases, J shed 5 bases, and the junction held 5 bases outside the gene matches. CDR3 length: 14 residues. Germline V lookup: CDR1 MNHNS, CDR2 SASEGT. DNA of the CDR3: TGTGCCAGCAGTGAATTTCGACAGGGTTATGGCTACACCTTC. This translates into CASSEFRQGYGYTF.

The V call is TRBV29-1, the J call TRBJ2-2; no reliable D call. The V gene's germline CDR1 is SQVTM and CDR2 ANQGSEA. The CDR3 has 14 amino acids. V gave up 7 bases and J gave up 0 bases, with 12 bases separating them. The CDR3 DNA reads as TGCAGCGCCAGTTTGCAGTCGAACACCGGGGAGCTGTTTTTT. This translates into CSASLQSNTGELFF.

The chain carries TRBV7-2 and TRBJ1-5; D might be TRBD1 (5 bases). V shed 8 bases and J shed 6 bases, with 17 bases lying between them. The germline CDR1 and CDR2 sequences are SGHTA and FQGNSA. CDR3 length: 14 residues. The CDR3 is CASSDRTISQPQHF. The CDR3 DNA is TGTGCCAGCTCCGACAGAACTATCTCTCAGCCCCAGCATTTT.

The chain combines TRBV5-4 with TRBJ1-2; 8 nucleotides agree with TRBD1. CDR1 is SGHNT, CDR2 YYREEE, per germline (reference sequence). J gave up 5 bases and V 4 bases, and 16 bases lay outside the gene matches. The CDR3 length is 17 residues. CDR3 in DNA: TGTGCCAGCAGCCAAGATACCGGTAGGCAGGGGGCGTATGGCTACACCTTC. It specifies CASSQDTGRQGAYGYTF.

The chain combines TRBV6-5 with TRBJ2-5, with D perhaps matching TRBD2 (5 bases). The V gene's germline CDR1 is MNHEY and CDR2 SVGAGI. The ends were cut back, 2 bases at V and 1 base at J, with 14 bases in the middle. The CDR3 contains 16 residues. The DNA of the CDR3 is TGTGCCAGCAGTTACGCGCTAGCTATTAGCCAAGAGACCCAGTACTTC. This codes for CASSYALAISQETQYF.

This rearrangement joins TRBV9 to TRBJ1-2, with 10 bases aligning to TRBD1. This CDR3 has 15 residues. Germline V lookup: CDR1 SGDLS, CDR2 YYNGEE. V gave up 3 bases and J gave up 4 bases; unmatched junction bases: 6. The CDR3 protein is CASSEDRGGTYGYTF. In nucleotides, the CDR3 is TGTGCCAGCAGCGAGGACAGGGGGGGTACCTATGGCTACACCTTC.

This rearrangement joins TRBV28 to TRBJ2-2; D perhaps matches TRBD2 (7 bases). Germline V CDR1 and CDR2: MDHEN, SYDVKM. The CDR3 consists of 16 residues. Trimming pared 5 bases from V and 8 bases from J, leaving 21 bases between. CDR3 sequence reads: CASSPLGEGEMGELFF. The DNA for the CDR3 is TGTGCCAGCAGTCCCCTGGGGGAGGGGGAGATGGGGGAGCTGTTTTTT.

The chain has TRBV28 and TRBJ1-4, with no clear D. The V and J ends lost 5 bases and 4 bases respectively, with 8 bases between them. The length of the CDR3 is 13 residues. Germline-derived CDR1 and CDR2 are MDHEN and SYDVKM. CDR3 amino acids: CASSRGHNEKLFF. CDR3 coding DNA: TGTGCCAGCAGTCGCGGGCATAATGAAAAACTGTTTTTT.

This sequence joins TRBV18 and TRBJ1-3; D is possibly TRBD1 (6 bases). Germline V gene lookup returns CDR1 KGHSH and CDR2 LQKENI. Trimming stripped 3 bases from V and 0 bases from J, with 15 bases between. This CDR3 spans 17 amino acids. CDR3 sequence: CASSPRLQGSSGNTIYF. The DNA of the CDR3 is TGTGCCAGCTCACCTCGACTACAGGGCAGCTCTGGAAACACCATATATTTT.

The chain links TRBV11-2 to TRBJ1-2; D gene unclear. The CDR3 loop spans 14 amino acids. Looked up from germline, CDR1 is SGHAT and CDR2 is FQNNGV. V lost 1 base, J lost 7 bases, and 13 bases lay in between. Written as DNA, the CDR3 is TGTGCCAGCAGCTTAGGCTCCGGGGAGGGTGGCTACACCTTC. Amino acid sequence: CASSLGSGEGGYTF.

The chain recombines TRBV11-2 with TRBJ1-1, with TRBD1 matching 8 bases. V dropped 3 bases and J dropped 8; count of bases not matched to a gene: 2. Looked up from germline, CDR1 is SGHAT and CDR2 is FQNNGV. CDR3 length equals 12 residues. The CDR3 DNA reads as TGTGCCAGCAGCTTGGACAGGGTAGAAGCTTTCTTT. Translating it yields CASSLDRVEAFF.

The chain links TRBV16 to TRBJ1-5, with D possibly matching TRBD1 (5 bases). This CDR3 has 15 residues. Looked up from germline, CDR1 is KGHSY and CDR2 is FQNENV. Trimming cost V 4 bases and J 6 bases, with 16 bases left between them. CDR3 nucleotides: TGTGCCAGCAGCCTCCGGACGGGGGGTGGTCAGCCCCAGCATTTT. The encoded protein is CASSLRTGGGQPQHF.

The chain couples TRBV28 to TRBJ2-3; a weak D match, TRBD2 (5 bases). CDR3 length equals 16 residues. Per germline, CDR1 MDHEN and CDR2 SYDVKM. Trimming stripped 6 bases from V and 6 bases from J, with 22 bases between. CDR3 region: CASRTGKATTRDTQYF. The DNA of the CDR3 is TGTGCCAGCAGAACCGGGAAGGCCACCACCCGCGATACGCAGTATTTT.

The J gene is TRBJ1-2, the V gene TRBV5-6; 8 bases are a match to TRBD1. J was trimmed by 6 bases and V by 3 bases; bases with no gene match: 10. This CDR3 has 15 amino acids. Per the germline V gene, CDR1 is SGHDT and CDR2 is YYEEEE. The CDR3 sequence: CASSSPRGRRDGYTF. For the CDR3, the DNA is TGTGCCAGCAGCTCTCCCAGGGGGCGCCGGGATGGCTACACCTTC.

This chain connects TRBV4-1 to TRBJ2-7; D gene uncertain. The CDR3 is 13 residues long. With 5 bases removed from V and 0 bases from J, the gap between germline ends came to 8 bases. Germline values: CDR1 MGHRA, CDR2 YSYEKL. The CDR3, as DNA: TGCGCCAGCAGCTTGAGGAGCTCCTACGAGCAGTACTTC. This gives the protein CASSLRSSYEQYF.

This chain links TRBV30 with TRBJ2-2; 9 bases are a match to TRBD2. Germline loops: CDR1 GTSNPN, CDR2 SVGIG (reference sequence). CDR3 length equals 14 residues. The V segment lost 5 bases and the J segment 7 bases; nucleotides outside the gene matches: 8. In DNA, the CDR3 is TGTGCCTGGGCCGGGACTAGCAAGGTCGGGGAGCTGTTTTTT. The encoded protein is CAWAGTSKVGELFF.

The chain couples TRBV6-1 to TRBJ2-1; 7 bases line up with TRBD1. After removal of 5 bases from V and 4 bases from J, the junction contained 8 bases not matched to a gene. This CDR3 region has 15 residues. Germline CDR1 is MNHNS and CDR2 is SASEGT. The chain's CDR3 is CASSSQGSAYNEQFF. The DNA of the CDR3 is TGTGCCAGCAGTTCACAGGGGAGTGCTTACAATGAGCAGTTCTTC.

The genes are TRBV7-2 and TRBJ1-2; D may be TRBD1 (6 bases). V was pared by 3 bases and J by 8 bases, with 13 bases between. The CDR3 loop spans 13 amino acids. Per germline, CDR1 SGHTA and CDR2 FQGNSA. The CDR3 reads CASSFRTERGYTF. The CDR3 DNA reads as TGTGCCAGCAGCTTCCGGACAGAACGAGGCTACACCTTC.

The chain recombines TRBV2 with TRBJ2-3; possible D gene TRBD1, 6 bases. Deletions cut 3 bases from V and 0 bases from J, with 10 bases between. CDR1 is SNHLY, CDR2 FYNNEI, per germline. This CDR3 contains 15 residues. Here the CDR3 reads CASSDRGGSTDTQYF. The CDR3 nucleotides are TGTGCCAGCAGTGATAGAGGGGGAAGCACAGATACGCAGTATTTT.